This T cell receptor (beta chain) derives from a study of blood T cell repertoires in COVID-19. Study-level information: The samples span acute and convalescent COVID-19 from the United States, Italy and Spain. The cDNA or gDNA used as material had been derived from T cells, B-cell-depleted T cells, or PBMCs.

This CDR3 is built from 16 residues. The V and J ends lost 1 base and 0 bases respectively, with 10 bases between them. CDR1 and CDR2 (germline): LNHNV, YYDKDF (reference sequence). Clones were sequenced by immunoSEQ multiplex PCR, and TCRdb holds only the in-frame ones, with some missing. The repertoire holds tens of thousands of clones, with roughly 84% as singletons. The gene calls are TRBV15 and TRBJ2-1; D unresolved. The source material was peripheral blood. The receptor was isolated from an older man with COVID-19, enrolled during active disease. The CDR3 protein is CATSRAAGSSYNEQFF. DNA of the CDR3: TGTGCCACCAGCAGAGCGGCAGGAAGCTCCTACAATGAGCAGTTCTTC.